Presented here are 24 T cell receptor beta chains from one specimen sequenced in a study of early T cells in non-severe SARS-CoV-2 infection. Each CDR3 protein gets one entry after TCRdb re-called the 5' RACE reads with MiXCR. The sample carries roughly 30,000 distinct CDR3 sequences, about 6.1% recorded once. The specimen sequenced was whole blood. The receptors originated from an adult who was a healthcare worker with PCR-confirmed SARS-CoV-2 infection or an uninfected control (not recorded which).

This clonotype was counted a few times. The rearrangement uses TRBV20-1 and TRBJ2-7; 9 nucleotides agree with TRBD2. V dropped 3 bases and J dropped 2; count of bases not matched to a gene: 8. Germline lookup yields CDR1 DFQATT and CDR2 SNEGSKA (reference sequence). The CDR3 sequence is 15 residues long. CDR3 amino acids: CSASYSGGPTYEQYF. Written as DNA, the CDR3 is TGCAGTGCTAGCTATAGCGGGGGCCCTACCTACGAGCAGTACTTC.

The chain carries TRBV4-2 and TRBJ2-7, with 9 bases lining up with TRBD1. The length of the CDR3 is 17 residues. Germline CDR1 and CDR2: LGHNA and YNFKEQ. With V trimmed by 4 bases and J by 1 base, 11 bases remained unmatched. CDR3 residues: CASSRHDGTGISYEQYF. For the CDR3, the DNA is TGTGCCAGCAGCCGACATGACGGGACAGGGATATCCTACGAGCAGTACTTC.

This clonotype was detected many times. CDR3 amino acids: CATHRDRASSYNSPLHF. DNA of the CDR3: TGTGCCACCCACCGGGACAGGGCGAGCTCCTATAATTCACCCCTCCACTTT. The chain joins TRBV15 to TRBJ1-6; 9 positions match TRBD1. With V trimmed by 8 bases and J by 0 bases, 8 bases remained unmatched. Looked up from germline, CDR1 is LNHNV and CDR2 is YYDKDF (reference sequence). The CDR3 spans 17 residues.

This clonotype was observed many times. The CDR3 sequence is CASRLVNEQFF. The DNA of the CDR3 is TGTGCAAGTCGCTTAGTCAATGAGCAGTTCTTC. The chain recombines TRBV12-2 with TRBJ2-1. TRBV12-2 is reported as a pseudogene. This CDR3 is 11 amino acids long.

This clonotype has a count of ten or more. The chain recombines TRBV20-1 with TRBJ2-3; D uncertain. The CDR3 extends over 16 amino acids. Trimming shortened V by 0 bases and J by 0 bases, and 13 bases separated the two germline ends. Per germline, CDR1 DFQATT and CDR2 SNEGSKA (reference sequence). The CDR3 sequence is CSARDRASPSTDTQYF. CDR3 nucleotides: TGCAGTGCTAGAGATAGGGCCAGTCCTAGCACAGATACGCAGTATTTT.

This clonotype appeared many times. The chain is built from TRBV4-3 and TRBJ2-2, with D hard to call. Germline V gene data show CDR1 as LGHNA and CDR2 as YSLEER. There are 15 residues in the CDR3. The V gene lost 3 bases and the J gene lost 6 bases, with 14 bases spanning the gap. The CDR3 coding sequence is TGCGCCAGCAGCCAGTTCTCCCCTGGGTCCGGGGAGCTGTTTTTT. Translation: CASSQFSPGSGELFF.

The sample holds many counts of this clonotype. This rearrangement joins TRBV12-5 to TRBJ2-3; tentatively, D is TRBD1 (5 bases). The CDR3 is made up of 15 amino acids. Deletions cut 1 base from V and 1 base from J, with 9 bases between. Germline V CDR1 and CDR2: LGHNT, FRNRAP. CDR3 in DNA: TGTGCTAGTGGTTTGGGGGAAGGGGGCACAGATACGCAGTATTTT. It is translated as CASGLGEGGTDTQYF.

This clonotype has at least ten counts. The CDR3 DNA is TGTGCCAGCAGCTTAGTTAACAGGGGGAACATTCAGTACTTC. Translating gives CASSLVNRGNIQYF. V and J are TRBV7-2 and TRBJ2-4; 8 bases align to TRBD1. V lost 1 base, J lost 7 bases, and 3 bases stayed unmatched. This CDR3 has 14 amino acids. CDR1 SGHTA and CDR2 FQGNSA come from the germline V gene.

This clonotype has at least ten counts. This rearrangement joins TRBV29-1 to TRBJ2-1; perhaps TRBD2 as D (7 bases). The V and J ends lost 5 bases and 5 bases respectively, with 13 bases between them. The CDR3 contains 13 residues. Looked up from germline, CDR1 is SQVTM and CDR2 is ANQGSEA. CDR3 sequence reads: CSVLGGLNNEQFF. The CDR3, as DNA: TGCAGCGTTTTGGGGGGGCTAAACAATGAGCAGTTCTTC.

This clonotype was seen repeatedly, ten times or more. V usage is TRBV6-2 or TRBV6-3 and J usage is TRBJ2-3; 10 bases agree with TRBD2. The length of the CDR3 is 14 residues. Germline assignment: CDR1 MNHEY and CDR2 SVGEGT. Unmatched junction bases numbered 3, after V lost 4 bases and J lost 5 bases. CDR3 loop: CASSLAGGRDTQYF. The CDR3 coding sequence is TGTGCCAGCAGTTTAGCGGGGGGCAGAGATACGCAGTATTTT.

This clonotype came up a few times. The V gene is TRBV10-3, the J gene TRBJ2-1; D might be TRBD2 (5 bases). V gave up 5 bases and J gave up 3 bases, with 8 bases separating them. Germline assignment: CDR1 ENHRY and CDR2 SYGVKD. The CDR3 is 13 residues long. The CDR3 is CAISPRDYNEQFF. As DNA, the CDR3 is TGTGCCATCAGTCCCCGGGACTACAATGAGCAGTTCTTC.

This clonotype was found many times. CDR3 loop: CASSQKGFTLQETQYF. Written as DNA, the CDR3 is TGCGCCAGCAGCCAAAAGGGGTTTACTCTCCAAGAGACCCAGTACTTC. This rearrangement joins TRBV4-1 to TRBJ2-5; tentatively, D is TRBD1 (5 bases). V was clipped by 2 bases and J by 1 base, with 14 bases between them. CDR3 size: 16 residues. The germline gives CDR1 MGHRA, CDR2 YSYEKL.

This clonotype showed up many times. The rearrangement links TRBV14 to TRBJ1-6, with D unresolved. The CDR3 has 13 residues. CDR1 is SGHDN and CDR2 is FVKESK in the germline V gene. Trimming left V 5 bases short and J 9 bases short, with 11 bases between. The CDR3 loop is CASSATEFSPLHF. CDR3 coding DNA: TGTGCCAGCAGCGCTACGGAGTTTTCACCCCTCCACTTT.

J is TRBJ1-3 and V is TRBV18; no reliable D call. The germline V gene encodes CDR1 KGHSH and CDR2 LQKENI. The CDR3 runs to 13 residues. Trimming shortened V by 2 bases and J by 6 bases, and 8 bases separated the two germline ends. This CDR3 reads CASSPGQLNTIYF. Written as DNA, the CDR3 is TGTGCCAGCTCACCAGGCCAGCTAAACACCATATATTTT.

This clonotype was counted ten times or more. The CDR3 here is CSASPLGQARNTIYF. The CDR3 region has the DNA TGCAGTGCTAGCCCCCTAGGACAGGCCCGAAACACCATATATTTT. The genes are TRBV20-1 and TRBJ1-3; 7 bases are a match to TRBD1. V shed 3 bases, J shed 5 bases, and the junction held 10 bases outside the gene matches. The CDR3 sequence is 15 residues long. Germline CDR1 is DFQATT and CDR2 is SNEGSKA (reference sequence).

J is TRBJ1-1 and V is TRBV4-1; D gene unclear. Between the trimmed V and J ends, which lost 1 base and 1 base, there was a span of 10 bases. The CDR3 runs 15 residues. CDR1 and CDR2 from the germline V gene are MGHRA and YSYEKL. Here the CDR3 DNA reads TGCGCCAGCAGCCAAGGCTTAAGCAGGAACACTGAAGCTTTCTTT. It translates to CASSQGLSRNTEAFF.

In its sample, this clonotype was seen many times. The chain employs TRBV7-2 and TRBJ2-7; D is perhaps TRBD1 (5 bases). Germline assignment: CDR1 SGHTA and CDR2 FQGNSA. V lost 4 bases and J lost 0, with 16 bases in between. There are 16 residues in the CDR3. In DNA form, the CDR3 reads TGTGCCAGCAGCTACAGGTTGCCCCCTCCCTCCTACGAGCAGTACTTC. It codes for CASSYRLPPPSYEQYF.

This clonotype showed up many times. CDR3 nucleotide sequence: TGCGCCAGCAGCTCAGATCCCCCGGTCTTCGGGCCTGTGGAAGAAAAACTGTTTTTT. Its translation is CASSSDPPVFGPVEEKLFF. The genes are TRBV4-3 and TRBJ1-4; D is uncertain. Trimming pared 5 bases from V and 8 bases from J, leaving 30 bases between. The germline CDR1 and CDR2 sequences are LGHNA and YSLEER. This CDR3 spans 19 amino acids.

This sequence joins TRBV4-3 and TRBJ1-4, with D unclear. CDR1 is LGHNA and CDR2 is YSLEER in the germline V gene. This CDR3 region has 16 residues. V lost 1 base and J 5 bases, leaving 14 bases between the germline ends. In DNA form, the CDR3 reads TGCGCCAGCAGCCAAGGAGTTGGCGGACTAAATGAAAAACTGTTTTTT. Its translation is CASSQGVGGLNEKLFF.

This clonotype was seen ten or more times. The J gene is TRBJ2-1, the V gene TRBV6-2 or TRBV6-3; perhaps TRBD1 as D (5 bases). Trimming removed 7 bases at V and 5 bases at J, with 9 bases between. The CDR3 sequence is 12 residues long. The germline gives CDR1 MNHEY, CDR2 SVGEGT. This chain's CDR3 is CASTDSHNEQFF. CDR3 nucleotide sequence: TGTGCCAGCACCGACAGCCACAATGAGCAGTTCTTC.

This clonotype was found many times. This sequence joins TRBV11-2 and TRBJ2-5; D possibly corresponds to TRBD1 (6 bases). Germline V gene data show CDR1 as SGHAT and CDR2 as FQNNGV. Trimming pared 6 bases from V and 4 bases from J, leaving 12 bases between. CDR3 length: 13 residues. CDR3 protein: CASRSTGRETQYF. In DNA form, the CDR3 reads TGTGCCAGCAGATCAACAGGGCGAGAGACCCAGTACTTC.

This clonotype was counted many times. Because the CDR3 is missing its conserved closing phenylalanine or tryptophan, this is likely a read error. The limits of the CDR3 on the DNA are not certain, so only TCRdb's listed CDR3 is given. This chain uses TRBV29-1 with TRBJ1-1; the table's D call of TRBD1 was not tested on the DNA. The CDR3 region is 10 residues in length, termini included. Looked up from germline, CDR1 is SQVTM and CDR2 is ANQGSEA. The chain's CDR3 is CSVDEGANDL.

This clonotype appeared many times. The chain employs TRBV11-3 and TRBJ2-3; D might be TRBD2 (5 bases). There are 13 residues in the CDR3. The germline V gene has CDR1 SGHNT and CDR2 YENEEA. Trimming removed 8 bases from V and 2 bases from J, with 11 bases in between. CDR3 in amino acids: CASSPGLTDTQYF. Written as DNA, the CDR3 is TGTGCCAGCTCGCCCGGACTCACAGATACGCAGTATTTT.

At least ten counts were recorded for this clonotype. The rearrangement links TRBV11-3 to TRBJ2-5; maybe TRBD1 (5 bases). The CDR3 has 15 amino acids. The V end lost 5 bases, the J end lost 5 bases, and 18 bases lay between the germline ends. Germline V gene data show CDR1 as SGHNT and CDR2 as YENEEA. The CDR3 spells CASSRGHPDGETQYF. CDR3 bases: TGTGCCAGCAGCCGTGGACATCCCGACGGGGAGACCCAGTACTTC.